Presented here are 26 T cell receptor beta chains from one specimen sequenced in a study of blood T cell repertoires in COVID-19. Profiled with immunoSEQ multiplex PCR; TCRdb holds only in-frame clones, not every one. The sample lists around 97,000 clones; over 75% were seen once. The sample taken for sequencing was peripheral blood. The receptors here all came from a human donor in a cohort sampled during active or convalescent COVID-19.

V and J are TRBV27 and TRBJ1-6, with unresolved D. This CDR3 contains 17 residues. The germline V and J ends were trimmed by 2 bases and 3 bases, with 14 bases remaining between them. The germline gives CDR1 MNHEY, CDR2 SMNVEV (reference sequence). The DNA for the CDR3 is TGTGCCAGCAGTTTAGATCGGGCGGGCCGCTATAATTCACCCCTCCACTTT. Translation: CASSLDRAGRYNSPLHF.

The chain employs TRBV29-1 and TRBJ1-2; D may be TRBD1 (6 bases). CDR3 length equals 14 residues. Per the germline V gene, CDR1 is SQVTM and CDR2 is ANQGSEA. Between the trimmed V and J ends, which lost 3 bases and 1 base, there was a span of 12 bases. The DNA for the CDR3 is TGCAGCGTTGACAGGGGCTACAATAACTATGGCTACACCTTC. The encoded protein is CSVDRGYNNYGYTF. The full variable domain, in which reference TRBV29-1 and TRBJ1-2 provide the parts outside the CDR3, is SAVISQKPSRDICQRGTSLTIQCQVDSQVTMMFWYRQQPGQSLTLIATANQGSEATYESGFVIDKFPISRPNLTFSTLTVSNMSPEDSSIYLCSVDRGYNNYGYTFGSGTRLTVV.

The rearrangement links TRBV7-8 to TRBJ1-1; D uncertain. This CDR3 has 13 amino acids. CDR1 SGHVS and CDR2 FQNEAQ come from the germline V gene. V lost 1 base, J lost 1 base, and 4 bases lay in between. The CDR3 here is CASSLGANTEAFF. CDR3 nucleotide sequence: TGTGCCAGCAGCTTAGGGGCGAACACTGAAGCTTTCTTT.

The chain joins TRBV30 to TRBJ1-2; 8 bases agree with TRBD1. CDR1 and CDR2 (germline): GTSNPN, SVGIG (reference sequence). Trimming at V came to 5 bases and at J to 1 base, leaving 6 bases not matched to a gene. This CDR3 comprises 14 residues. CDR3 amino acids: CAWEGQVFNYGYTF. DNA for the CDR3: TGTGCCTGGGAGGGACAGGTCTTTAACTATGGCTACACCTTC. Together with reference TRBV30 and TRBJ1-2, the CDR3 gives the full variable domain: SQTIHQWPATLVQPVGSPLSLECTVEGTSNPNLYWYRQAAGRGLQLLFYSVGIGQISSEVPQNLSASRPQDRQFILSSKKLLLSDSGFYLCAWEGQVFNYGYTFGSGTRLTVV.

The J gene is TRBJ2-7, the V gene TRBV30; 8 bases match TRBD2. Trimming removed 1 base from V and 2 bases from J; junction bases left unmatched: 7. Germline V gene data show CDR1 as GTSNPN and CDR2 as SVGIG (reference sequence). This CDR3 comprises 15 residues. CDR3 coding DNA: TGTGCCTGGAGTGCGACTAGCGCCGCCACCTACGAGCAGTACTTC. Protein: CAWSATSAATYEQYF.

This chain joins TRBV5-1 and TRBJ2-4, with 7 bases aligning to TRBD1. Trimming took 5 bases from V and 1 from J; bases not matched to a gene: 15. The CDR3 totals 18 residues. Per the germline V gene, CDR1 is SGHRS and CDR2 is YFSETQ. CDR3 DNA: TGCGCCAGCAGTGCCCGAAGAGGACAGGCCACCGCCAAAAACATTCAGTACTTC. It encodes CASSARRGQATAKNIQYF.

This chain links TRBV5-4 with TRBJ1-6; weak D call: TRBD1 (5 bases). The V gene lost 4 bases and the J gene lost 8 bases, with 13 bases spanning the gap. The CDR3 runs to 14 residues. The germline V gene encodes CDR1 SGHNT and CDR2 YYREEE (reference sequence). The CDR3: CASSIAGYDSPLHF. CDR3 bases: TGTGCCAGCAGCATAGCAGGGTATGATTCACCCCTCCACTTT. The full variable domain, rest sourced from reference TRBV5-4 and TRBJ1-6, is ETGVTQSPTHLIKTRGQQVTLRCSSQSGHNTVSWYQQALGQGPQFIFQYYREEENGRGNFPPRFSGLQFPNYSSELNVNALELDDSALYLCASSIAGYDSPLHFGNGTRLTVT.

V usage is TRBV9 and J usage is TRBJ2-1; 10 nucleotides align to TRBD2. V was pared by 7 bases and J by 0 bases, with 7 bases of the junction left unmatched. Germline CDR1 SGDLS, CDR2 YYNGEE. The CDR3 consists of 16 residues. The CDR3 DNA reads as TGTGCCAGCGCCAGCCAGCGGGGGGGCTCCTACAATGAGCAGTTCTTC. Amino acids: CASASQRGGSYNEQFF.

This chain uses TRBV28 with TRBJ1-5, with D tentatively TRBD1 (6 bases). The CDR3 has 14 amino acids. Germline-derived CDR1 and CDR2 are MDHEN and SYDVKM. V was clipped by 3 bases and J by 5 bases, with 11 bases between them. The CDR3 DNA reads as TGTGCCAGCAGTTTGGGACACCTCGATCAGCCCCAGCATTTT. Translated: CASSLGHLDQPQHF.

This clone was found once. The chain carries TRBV6-5 and TRBJ2-7, with D uncertain. The CDR3 sequence is 11 residues long. V lost 8 bases and J lost 2, with 7 bases in between. Germline CDR1 reads MNHEY; CDR2 reads SVGAGI. The CDR3 loop reads CASGSAYEQYF. The DNA of the CDR3 is TGTGCCAGCGGCAGTGCCTACGAGCAGTACTTC.

The chain recombines TRBV7-9 with TRBJ2-5; TRBD2 matches 8 bases. Germline assignment: CDR1 SEHNR and CDR2 FQNEAQ (reference sequence). The V segment lost 5 bases and the J segment 5 bases; nucleotides outside the gene matches: 10. The CDR3 extends over 15 amino acids. The CDR3 bases are TGTGCCAGCAGCCGGGTAGCGGGGCTCGGGGAGACCCAGTACTTC. Its protein is CASSRVAGLGETQYF.

This chain uses TRBV7-3 with TRBJ2-1, with D hard to call. This CDR3 has 12 amino acids. Looked up from germline, CDR1 is SGHTA and CDR2 is FQGTGA. V lost 3 bases to trimming and J lost 7 bases, with 7 bases between them. Here the CDR3 reads CASSFRLNEQFF. For the CDR3, the DNA is TGTGCCAGCAGCTTCCGACTTAATGAGCAGTTCTTC.

The genes are TRBV9 and TRBJ1-2; TRBD1 agrees at 10 bases. CDR1 and CDR2 from the germline V gene are SGDLS and YYNGEE. CDR3 length: 15 residues. V lost 5 bases, J lost 4 bases, and 8 bases stayed unmatched. CDR3 in amino acids: CASRGFGTGVYGYTF. For the CDR3, the DNA is TGTGCCAGCAGGGGTTTCGGGACAGGGGTCTATGGCTACACCTTC.

The J gene is TRBJ1-4, the V gene TRBV18, with 8 bases fitting TRBD1. The CDR3 is 13 residues long. The J segment lost 5 bases and the V segment lost 6 bases, leaving 2 bases of the junction unmatched. CDR1 and CDR2 (germline): KGHSH, LQKENI. The CDR3 sequence: CASSRDRNEKLFF. DNA for the CDR3: TGTGCCAGCTCTCGGGACAGGAATGAAAAACTGTTTTTT.

The rearrangement uses TRBV28 and TRBJ1-2, with TRBD1 as a possible D gene (5 bases). This CDR3 region has 15 residues. The germline V gene has CDR1 MDHEN and CDR2 SYDVKM. Trimming shortened V by 7 bases and J by 3 bases, and 18 bases separated the two germline ends. The CDR3 reads CASNDRVYRYYGYTF. CDR3 coding DNA: TGTGCCAGCAATGACAGAGTCTATAGATACTATGGCTACACCTTC.

The rearrangement uses TRBV28 and TRBJ2-1; D remains ambiguous. The V end lost 5 bases, the J end lost 7 bases, and 15 bases lay between the germline ends. The CDR3 loop spans 14 amino acids. The germline gives CDR1 MDHEN, CDR2 SYDVKM. This CDR3 is CASSPSSSRNEQFF. Written as DNA, the CDR3 is TGTGCCAGCAGTCCCTCCTCCTCCCGGAATGAGCAGTTCTTC.

J is TRBJ1-2 and V is TRBV24-1, with D maybe TRBD1 (6 bases). V shed 11 bases and J shed 6 bases, with 18 bases lying between them. Germline CDR1 reads KGHDR; CDR2 reads SFDVKD. The CDR3 extends over 13 amino acids. CDR3 sequence: CARHGGGEDGYTF. The CDR3 DNA follows: TGTGCCAGGCACGGTGGGGGCGAGGATGGCTACACCTTC.

This clone was observed once. The chain uses TRBV18 and TRBJ1-3; D is uncertain. The ends were cut back, 5 bases at V and 0 bases at J, with 11 bases in the middle. This CDR3 is 15 amino acids long. From germline, CDR1 is KGHSH and CDR2 LQKENI. The CDR3 sequence is CASSERKDSGNTIYF. The CDR3 DNA reads TGTGCCAGCTCAGAGAGGAAGGACTCTGGAAACACCATATATTTT.

This chain joins TRBV7-9 and TRBJ1-6; D remains ambiguous. Germline V CDR1 and CDR2: SEHNR, FQNEAQ (reference sequence). V shed 1 base and J shed 8 bases, with 12 bases lying between them. This CDR3 has 15 residues. The CDR3 here is CASSLVSAGYSPLHF. CDR3 DNA sequence: TGTGCCAGCAGCTTAGTGTCAGCGGGTTATTCACCCCTCCACTTT.

The table lists this clone with a count of one. The CDR3 DNA sequence: TGTGCCAGCAGTTTATCGCCTCCCGGCGGATCATACAATGAGCAGTTCTTC. Translating it yields CASSLSPPGGSYNEQFF. The chain is built from TRBV27 and TRBJ2-1; D uncertain. In germline, CDR1 is MNHEY, CDR2 SMNVEV (reference sequence). The V end was cut by 0 bases, the J end by 4 bases, with 16 bases between. CDR3 length equals 17 residues.

The CDR3 sequence: CASSRDRVEQYF. The CDR3 coding sequence is TGTGCCAGCAGCAGAGACAGGGTCGAGCAGTACTTC. The chain joins TRBV6-6 to TRBJ2-7, with 7 nucleotides matching TRBD1. Looked up from germline, CDR1 is MNHNY and CDR2 is SVGAGI (reference sequence). The CDR3 consists of 12 residues. Losses at the gene ends were 6 bases for V and 6 bases for J; bases not matched to a gene: 5.

The gene calls are TRBV24-1 and TRBJ2-2, with TRBD1 matching 9 bases. Trimming cost V 4 bases and J 5 bases; bases outside gene matches: 4. Germline CDR1 is KGHDR and CDR2 is SFDVKD. The CDR3 loop spans 15 amino acids. CDR3 nucleotide sequence: TGTGCCACCAGTGAAAGGGACAGGGAAACCGGGGAGCTGTTTTTT. As protein: CATSERDRETGELFF.

This chain joins TRBV19 and TRBJ2-6; possibly TRBD2 for D (6 bases). The CDR3 is made up of 17 amino acids. Between the trimmed V and J ends, which lost 6 bases and 0 bases, there was a span of 15 bases. The V gene's germline CDR1 is LNHDA and CDR2 SQIVND (reference sequence). CDR3 region: CASSRRRGPSGANVLTF. CDR3 bases: TGTGCCAGTAGCCGGAGGCGGGGCCCCTCTGGGGCCAACGTCCTGACTTTC.

The rearrangement joins TRBV7-2 to TRBJ2-3; 10 nucleotides match TRBD2. The V segment lost 1 base and the J segment 4 bases; nucleotides outside the gene matches: 5. The CDR3 totals 16 residues. Germline V CDR1 and CDR2: SGHTA, FQGNSA. CDR3 nucleotides: TGTGCCAGCAGCTTAGTCCAGCGGGGGGGACCAGATACGCAGTATTTT. This encodes CASSLVQRGGPDTQYF. Supplemented by reference TRBV7-2 and TRBJ2-3, the full variable domain reads GAGVSQSPSNKVTEKGKDVELRCDPISGHTALYWYRQSLGQGLEFLIYFQGNSAPDKSGLPSDRFSAERTGGSVSTLTIQRTQQEDSAVYLCASSLVQRGGPDTQYFGPGTRLTVL.

V usage is TRBV18 and J usage is TRBJ2-1; TRBD2 agrees at 7 bases. The ends lost 3 bases at V and 14 bases at J; junction bases unmatched: 10. This CDR3 has 13 amino acids. Germline V CDR1 and CDR2: KGHSH, LQKENI. The CDR3 DNA sequence: TGTGCCAGCTCACCGGATACAGACACTAGCGAGTTCTTC. Translated: CASSPDTDTSEFF.

The chain has TRBV7-7 and TRBJ2-3; 7 positions agree with TRBD2. CDR3 length: 15 residues. J lost 1 base, V lost 0 bases, and 1 base had no gene match. Germline V gene lookup returns CDR1 SSHAT and CDR2 FNYEAQ (reference sequence). This CDR3 reads CASSLAAGGTDTQYF. The DNA of the CDR3 is TGTGCCAGCAGCTTAGCGGCGGGGGGCACAGATACGCAGTATTTT.